The 6 T cell receptor beta chains in this list originate from one sample, sequenced in a study of T cells in Graves' hyperthyroidism and ophthalmopathy. There were TCR beta CDR3 regions amplified from RNA transcripts. Primed by the HTBI set, a first-round RT-PCR was run on the TCR CDR3. TCRdb called the multiplex PCR reads again in MiXCR, with one record for every CDR3 protein. Of about 340,000 distinct CDR3 sequences in the sample, around 23% were seen once. Sequencing was done on a sample of blood. The receptors derive from a woman between 45 and 65 years old with Graves' hyperthyroidism.

The chain links TRBV10-3 to TRBJ2-3; a possible D gene is TRBD1 (7 bases). V was trimmed by 0 bases and J by 5 bases, leaving 21 bases between them. Germline loops: CDR1 ENHRY, CDR2 SYGVKD. The CDR3 loop spans 18 amino acids. The CDR3 sequence is CAISESRAGRGEGDTQYF. The DNA for the CDR3 is TGTGCCATCAGTGAGTCGAGAGCAGGCAGGGGGGAAGGAGATACGCAGTATTTT.

This clonotype was seen a handful of times. The chain couples TRBV20-1 to TRBJ1-2, with 7 bases lining up with TRBD1. The CDR3 contains 14 residues. V trimming: 2 bases; J trimming: 2 bases; junction bases outside the gene matches: 5. In germline, CDR1 is DFQATT, CDR2 SNEGSKA (reference sequence). This CDR3 reads CSARPQGVNYGYTF. The DNA for the CDR3 is TGCAGTGCTAGACCGCAGGGGGTCAACTATGGCTACACCTTC.

This clonotype was seen repeatedly, ten times or more. J is TRBJ2-2 and V is TRBV27; D unclear. CDR1 and CDR2 from the germline V gene are MNHEY and SMNVEV (reference sequence). This CDR3 has 15 amino acids. Trimming removed 0 bases from V and 4 bases from J, with 9 bases in between. The DNA of the CDR3 is TGTGCCAGCAGTTTATCGATTTTGGTCACCGGGGAGCTGTTTTTT. The encoded protein is CASSLSILVTGELFF.

The V and J genes are TRBV5-1 and TRBJ2-2; D could derive from TRBD1 or TRBD2 (7 bases each). The CDR3 contains 15 residues. Germline CDR1 is SGHRS and CDR2 is YFSETQ. Trimming took off 0 bases at V and 6 bases at J, with 12 bases between the two ends. As DNA, the CDR3 is TGCGCCAGCAGCTTGGTTCCAGGGGGGGCCGGGGAGCTGTTTTTT. Its protein is CASSLVPGGAGELFF. Variable domain in full (rest from reference TRBV5-1 and TRBJ2-2): KAGVTQTPRYLIKTRGQQVTLSCSPISGHRSVSWYQQTPGQGLQFLFEYFSETQRNKGNFPGRFSGRQFSNSRSEMNVSTLELGDSALYLCASSLVPGGAGELFFGEGSRLTVL.

This clonotype was counted many times. The chain links TRBV18 to TRBJ1-6; 9 bases match TRBD1. Trimming removed 8 bases from V and 7 bases from J; junction bases left unmatched: 12. Germline V CDR1 and CDR2: KGHSH, LQKENI. The CDR3 has 16 residues. This chain's CDR3 is CASTRTGGSSNSPLHF. In DNA, the CDR3 is TGTGCCAGCACACGAACAGGGGGCTCGAGCAATTCACCCCTCCACTTT.

Many counts were recorded for this clonotype. This chain uses TRBV28 with TRBJ1-1; D call uncertain. CDR1 and CDR2 from the germline V gene are MDHEN and SYDVKM. This CDR3 has 12 amino acids. V was cut by 6 bases and J by 2 bases, with 7 bases left in between. The CDR3 here is CASSNKNTEAFF. As DNA, the CDR3 is TGTGCCAGCAGCAACAAAAACACTGAAGCTTTCTTT.